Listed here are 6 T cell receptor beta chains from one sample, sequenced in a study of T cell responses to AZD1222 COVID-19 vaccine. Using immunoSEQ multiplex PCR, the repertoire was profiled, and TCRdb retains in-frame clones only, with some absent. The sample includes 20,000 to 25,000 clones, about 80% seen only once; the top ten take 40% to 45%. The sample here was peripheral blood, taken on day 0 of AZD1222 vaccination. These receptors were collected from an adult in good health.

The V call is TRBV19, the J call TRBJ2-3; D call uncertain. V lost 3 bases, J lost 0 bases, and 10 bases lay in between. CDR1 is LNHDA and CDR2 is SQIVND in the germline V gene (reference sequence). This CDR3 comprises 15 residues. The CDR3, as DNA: TGTGCCAGTAGTATTGACACCCGTAGCACAGATACGCAGTATTTT. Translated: CASSIDTRSTDTQYF. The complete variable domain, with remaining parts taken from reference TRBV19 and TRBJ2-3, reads DGGITQSPKYLFRKEGQNVTLSCEQNLNHDAMYWYRQDPGQGLRLIYYSQIVNDFQKGDIAEGYSVSREKKESFPLTVTSAQKNPTAFYLCASSIDTRSTDTQYFGPGTRLTVL.

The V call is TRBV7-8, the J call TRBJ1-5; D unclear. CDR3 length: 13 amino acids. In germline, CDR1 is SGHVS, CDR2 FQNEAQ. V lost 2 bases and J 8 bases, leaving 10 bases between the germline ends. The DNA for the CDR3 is TGTGCCAGCAGCTTATCGGGGTACGAGCCCCAGCATTTT. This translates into CASSLSGYEPQHF.

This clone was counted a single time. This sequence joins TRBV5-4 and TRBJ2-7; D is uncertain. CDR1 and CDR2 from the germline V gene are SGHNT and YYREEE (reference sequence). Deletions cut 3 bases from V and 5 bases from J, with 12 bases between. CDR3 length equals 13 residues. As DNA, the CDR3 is TGTGCCAGCAGCTCACCCCTGACCCACGAGCAGTACTTC. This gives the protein CASSSPLTHEQYF. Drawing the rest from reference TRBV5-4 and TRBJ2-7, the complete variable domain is ETGVTQSPTHLIKTRGQQVTLRCSSQSGHNTVSWYQQALGQGPQFIFQYYREEENGRGNFPPRFSGLQFPNYSSELNVNALELDDSALYLCASSSPLTHEQYFGPGTRLTVT.

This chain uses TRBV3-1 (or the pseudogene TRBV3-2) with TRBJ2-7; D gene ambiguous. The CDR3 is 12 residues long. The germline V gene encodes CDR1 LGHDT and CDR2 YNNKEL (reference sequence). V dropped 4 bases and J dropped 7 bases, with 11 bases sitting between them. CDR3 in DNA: TGTGCCAGCAGCCTACCCGGGTTGGAGCAGTACTTC. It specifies CASSLPGLEQYF.

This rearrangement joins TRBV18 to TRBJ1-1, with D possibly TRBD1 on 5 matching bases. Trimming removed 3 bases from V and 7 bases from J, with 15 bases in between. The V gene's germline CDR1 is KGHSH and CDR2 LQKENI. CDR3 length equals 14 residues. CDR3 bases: TGTGCCAGCTCACCGGATGGGGGGACCAATGAAGCTTTCTTT. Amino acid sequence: CASSPDGGTNEAFF.

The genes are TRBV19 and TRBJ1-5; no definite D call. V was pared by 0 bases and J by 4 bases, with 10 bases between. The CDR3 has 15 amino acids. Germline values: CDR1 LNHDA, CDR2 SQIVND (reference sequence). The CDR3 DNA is TGTGCCAGTAGTATAGATTGGTTCAAGAATCAGCCCCAGCATTTT. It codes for CASSIDWFKNQPQHF. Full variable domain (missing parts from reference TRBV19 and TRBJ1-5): DGGITQSPKYLFRKEGQNVTLSCEQNLNHDAMYWYRQDPGQGLRLIYYSQIVNDFQKGDIAEGYSVSREKKESFPLTVTSAQKNPTAFYLCASSIDWFKNQPQHFGDGTRLSIL.